A selection of T cell receptor beta chains follows, all from one sample in a study of CD8 T cells in ankylosing spondylitis. TCRdb reprocessed the 5' RACE reads with MiXCR, giving one entry per CDR3 protein. Seen here are some 840,000 distinct CDR3 sequences, about 10% observed once, and the top ten hold 0.51%. The sample taken for sequencing was blood, either unsorted or a sorted T cell fraction (not recorded which). Every receptor here comes from a male donor with ankylosing spondylitis. CDR3s include the opening cysteine and the closing phenylalanine or tryptophan. A D gene is named only where the DNA matches it firmly. For some rows the clone size is stated as once, few or many, or as a class when expanded; others skip it.

>.|TRBV27|.|TRBJ2-5
CASSVGREQETQYF
TGTGCCAGCAGCGTAGGACGGGAACAAGAGACCCAGTACTTC
>few|TRBV3-1|.|TRBJ2-2
CASSQDRRNTGELFF
TGTGCCAGCAGCCAAGATCGTCGGAACACCGGGGAGCTGTTTTTT
>.|TRBV7-9|TRBD2|TRBJ2-7
CASSLMGLLDEQYF
TGTGCCAGCAGCTTAATGGGACTATTGGACGAGCAGTACTTC
>few|TRBV27|.|TRBJ1-5
CASSLFAGGNQPQHF
TGTGCCAGCAGTTTATTTGCTGGGGGCAATCAGCCCCAGCATTTT
>.|TRBV4-3|.|TRBJ1-4
CASSRNRVGGEKLFF
TGCGCCAGCAGCCGAAACAGGGTCGGAGGCGAAAAACTGTTTTTT
>many|TRBV20-1|.|TRBJ1-2
CSASKANYGYTF
TGCAGTGCTAGTAAAGCTAACTATGGCTACACCTTC
>.|TRBV15|.|TRBJ2-3
CATSRDREPLTDTQYF
TGTGCCACCAGCAGAGATAGGGAGCCTCTCACAGATACGCAGTATTTT
>.|TRBV6-1|.|TRBJ1-5
CASSERGGNQPQHF
TGTGCCAGCAGTGAAAGGGGTGGCAATCAGCCCCAGCATTTT
>.|TRBV10-3|.|TRBJ1-3
CAISGRSSGNTIYF
TGTGCCATCAGTGGACGTTCCTCTGGAAACACCATATATTTT
>.|TRBV7-2|.|TRBJ1-5
CASSLRRSSSNQPQHF
TGTGCCAGCAGCTTAAGACGGAGCAGTAGCAATCAGCCCCAGCATTTT
>few|TRBV7-6|TRBD2|TRBJ2-7
CASSSNPSGGADEQYF
TGTGCCAGCAGCTCAAACCCTAGCGGGGGGGCGGACGAGCAGTACTTC
>many|TRBV5-1|.|TRBJ2-7
CASSFLSGTGDYEQYF
TGCGCCAGCAGCTTCCTCTCGGGCACAGGAGACTACGAGCAGTACTTC
>.|TRBV27|.|TRBJ2-7
CASSPSRVLIEQYF
TGTGCCAGCAGTCCGAGTAGGGTCCTTATAGAGCAGTACTTC
>.|TRBV5-6|.|TRBJ2-3
CASSLGRASRYF
TGTGCCAGCAGCTTGGGACGGGCTAGCAGGTATTTT
>.|TRBV12-3/TRBV12-4|TRBD1|TRBJ2-2
CASRGGTGDTGELFF
TGTGCAAGCCGGGGCGGGACAGGGGACACCGGGGAGCTGTTTTTT
>few|TRBV20-1|TRBD1|TRBJ1-2
CSAPGTGDNGYTF
TGCAGTGCTCCAGGGACAGGGGATAATGGCTACACCTTC
>.|TRBV7-9|.|TRBJ1-3
CASSFGGYEGNTIYF
TGTGCCAGCAGCTTCGGGGGGTACGAAGGGAACACCATATATTTT
>.|TRBV4-2|.|TRBJ2-3
CASSRELSPPGYTDTQYF
TGTGCCAGCAGCCGGGAGCTGTCACCTCCGGGTTACACAGATACGCAGTATTTT
>many|TRBV12-3/TRBV12-4|.|TRBJ2-7
CASSPLYSSYEQYF
TGTGCCAGCAGCCCGTTGTACAGCTCCTACGAGCAGTACTTC
>few|TRBV11-3|TRBD2|TRBJ2-5
CASSLGTGTKETQYF
TGTGCCAGCAGCTTAGGGACCGGGACTAAGGAGACCCAGTACTTC